Below, 20 T cell receptor beta chains from the same sample are listed, as sequenced in a study of tumor-infiltrating lymphocytes in primary liver carcinoma. cDNA specific to TCR beta was made from 450 to 650 ng of total RNA, with a constant-region primer employed for priming. Three nested multiplex PCR rounds, a slightly modified ARM-PCR method, built the TCR beta libraries. The opening two PCR rounds, ten to eleven cycles each, paired TRBV1-TRBV30 forward primers with a C-beta reverse primer. MiXCR was run by TCRdb on the multiplex PCR reads, yielding one entry per CDR3 protein. The table lists 50,000 to 60,000 distinct CDR3 sequences, around 77% of them singletons. From roughly 18-30 mg of unsorted bulk tissue, DNA and RNA were co-extracted together. The specimen was liver tumor tissue from sampling region 5. Subset here: tumor region T5, tumor centre. Receptors were obtained from a man in his forties or fifties with primary liver carcinoma and hepatitis B virus infection.

As regards this clonotype: Compared with germline, one end of the junction differs, possibly owing to a read error. The gene calls are TRBV11-1 and TRBJ2-4; 11 bases fit TRBD2. CDR1 SGHAT and CDR2 FQDESV come from the germline V gene (reference sequence). This CDR3 is 17 amino acids long. The CDR3 reads CTSNFPGTSGTKDIQYF. The CDR3 nucleotides are TGTACCAGCAACTTTCCCGGGACTAGCGGAACCAAAGACATTCAGTACTTC. Combining the CDR3 with reference TRBV11-1 and TRBJ2-4 gives the whole variable domain EAEVAQSPRYKITEKSQAVAFWCDPISGHATLYWYRQILGQGPELLVQFQDESVVDDSQLPKDRFSAERLKGVDSTLKIQPAELGDSAMYLCTSNFPGTSGTKDIQYFGAGTRLSVL.

The gene calls are TRBV20-1 and TRBJ2-1; D unresolved. Between the trimmed V and J ends, which lost 0 bases and 0 bases, there was a span of 9 bases. The CDR3 covers 15 residues. CDR1 and CDR2 from the germline V gene are DFQATT and SNEGSKA (reference sequence). CDR3 in amino acids: CSARERTSSYNEQFF. The CDR3 nucleotides are TGCAGTGCTAGAGAGAGAACGAGCTCCTACAATGAGCAGTTCTTC.

V and J are TRBV11-2 and TRBJ1-1; perhaps TRBD1 as D (5 bases). The germline V gene encodes CDR1 SGHAT and CDR2 FQNNGV. V lost 0 bases, J lost 7 bases, and 9 bases lay in between. The CDR3 has 13 residues. The CDR3: CASSLDLDIEAFF. In nucleotides, the CDR3 is TGTGCCAGCAGCTTAGACCTGGACATTGAAGCTTTCTTT.

In regard to this clonotype: At one end the junction does not follow the germline gene, possibly because of a read error. V is TRBV30 and J is TRBJ2-1; 7 bases align to TRBD2. The germline V gene has CDR1 GTSNPN and CDR2 SVGIG (reference sequence). This CDR3 is 13 amino acids long. The CDR3 here is CAWNPSGNNEQLF. In DNA, the CDR3 is TGCGCCTGGAATCCCAGCGGGAACAATGAGCAGCTCTTC.

In regard to this clonotype: One end of the junction varies from germline; a read error may be responsible. This chain joins TRBV14 and TRBJ2-2, with 10 bases lining up with TRBD2. The CDR3 is 18 amino acids. Germline-derived CDR1 and CDR2 are SGHDN and FVKESK. The CDR3 sequence: CASSQEVVLAGNTGELLF. The CDR3 DNA reads as TGTGCCAGCAGCCAAGAAGTAGTACTAGCGGGAAACACCGGGGAGCTGCTTTTT.

As regards this clonotype: A junction end diverges from the germline sequence, so it may reflect a read error. The V gene is TRBV11-1, the J gene TRBJ2-1; D perhaps matches TRBD2 (5 bases). Germline V lookup: CDR1 SGHAT, CDR2 FQDESV (reference sequence). This CDR3 contains 16 residues. The CDR3 DNA reads TGTGCCAAGAGCCCCCGGGTGGCGGACTCCTACAATGAGCACTTCTTC. The encoded protein is CAKSPRVADSYNEHFF.

Details on this clonotype: The junction departs from germline at one end; a sequencing error may be responsible. V usage is TRBV11-1 and J usage is TRBJ2-3, with TRBD2 as a possible D gene (5 bases). The length of the CDR3 is 15 residues. CDR1 is SGHAT, CDR2 FQDESV, per germline (reference sequence). CDR3 DNA: TGTGCCAGCAGTTTGCCGAGGGAGATTACAGATGCGCAGTATTTT. Translation gives CASSLPREITDAQYF.

This clonotype was seen a few times. The chain links TRBV29-1 to TRBJ2-7; a possible D gene is TRBD1 (5 bases). The CDR3 length is 12 residues. V lost 6 bases, J lost 3 bases, and 12 bases lay in between. CDR1 and CDR2 from the germline V gene are SQVTM and ANQGSEA. DNA of the CDR3: TGCAGCGTGCCCCCAGGGAACTACGAGCAGTACTTC. Translation gives CSVPPGNYEQYF.

Comment on this clonotype: This may be a read error: a much more frequent sequence differs by one nucleotide. The J gene is TRBJ2-4, the V gene TRBV6-1; D is perhaps TRBD2 (5 bases). Germline CDR1 MNHNS, CDR2 SASEGT. This CDR3 has 13 amino acids. CDR3 sequence (DNA): TGTGCCTGCAGTAAAGAGGAGGCAAACATTCAGTACTTC. Amino acid sequence: CACSKEEANIQYF.

The table lists this clonotype with a count of one. Germline is not matched at one junction end, which may reflect a read error. This chain uses TRBV28 with TRBJ2-1; D possibly corresponds to TRBD2 (6 bases). The germline V gene encodes CDR1 MDHEN and CDR2 SYDVKM. The CDR3 consists of 14 residues. The DNA for the CDR3 is TGTGCCAGCAGTCGGGACTTGGCCTACAATGAGCGGCTCTTC. Its protein product is CASSRDLAYNERLF.

As regards this clonotype: At one end the junction does not follow the germline gene, possibly because of a read error. The chain uses TRBV5-6 and TRBJ2-2; 8 bases line up with TRBD1. Germline CDR1 is SGHDT and CDR2 is YYEEEE. The length of the CDR3 is 15 residues. The chain's CDR3 is CATSSRGLDTGELFF. In nucleotides, the CDR3 is TGTGCCACCAGCTCCAGGGGGCTTGACACCGGGGAGCTGTTTTTT.

Details on this clonotype: One end of the junction does not line up with germline, which may come from a read error. This chain links TRBV6-1 with TRBJ2-5; perhaps TRBD1 as D (5 bases). The CDR3 length is 13 residues. Germline V gives CDR1 MNHNS, CDR2 SASEGT. The CDR3 region has the DNA TGCGCCAGCAGTGTAAGGGGTATAGAGACCCAGTACTTC. This sequence encodes CASSVRGIETQYF.

This clonotype has ten or more counts. The chain uses TRBV5-1 and TRBJ1-1; perhaps TRBD1 as D (6 bases). The V end was cut by 6 bases, the J end by 0 bases, with 15 bases between. This CDR3 region has 15 residues. Germline CDR1 reads SGHRS; CDR2 reads YFSETQ. CDR3 in amino acids: CASTGGTLMNTEAFF. The CDR3 DNA reads TGCGCCAGCACCGGAGGGACATTGATGAACACTGAAGCTTTCTTT.

Concerning this clonotype itself: A much larger clone differs by one base, so this may be a read error. The CDR3 region has the DNA TGTGCCAGCAGCTACGGACTAGCGGGATGGGGGGAGCAGTTCTTC. This sequence encodes CASSYGLAGWGEQFF. The V call is TRBV7-3, the J call TRBJ2-1; 12 bases are shared with TRBD2. The germline V gene encodes CDR1 SGHTA and CDR2 FQGTGA. The V segment lost 4 bases and the J segment 10 bases; nucleotides outside the gene matches: 8. The CDR3 has 15 residues. Using reference TRBV7-3 and TRBJ2-1 for the parts outside the CDR3, the full variable domain is GAGVSQTPSNKVTEKGKYVELRCDPISGHTALYWYRQSLGQGPEFLIYFQGTGAADDSGLPNDRFFAVRPEGSVSTLKIQRTERGDSAVYLCASSYGLAGWGEQFFGPGTRLTVL.

In this sample, this clonotype turned up many times. The chain carries TRBV28 and TRBJ2-7; 9 bases are shared with TRBD2. Germline CDR1 reads MDHEN; CDR2 reads SYDVKM. The CDR3 runs to 14 residues. J was trimmed by 5 bases and V by 8 bases; bases with no gene match: 10. CDR3 loop: CASPVGTSTHEQYF. CDR3 sequence (DNA): TGTGCCAGCCCCGTCGGGACTAGCACCCACGAGCAGTACTTC.

Remarks on this clonotype: The germline gene is not matched at one end of the junction; a read error may be the cause. The rearrangement joins TRBV28 to TRBJ2-4; unclear D gene. Germline V gene data show CDR1 as MDHEN and CDR2 as SYDVKM. The CDR3 length is 16 residues. The CDR3 nucleotides read TGTGCCAACAGTACATACCGGGCCAAGGCCAAAAACATACAGTACTTC. Residues: CANSTYRAKAKNIQYF.

Only a few counts were recorded for this clonotype. A much larger clone lies one base from this, so it may be a read error. The chain joins TRBV7-9 to TRBJ2-5; 9 positions agree with TRBD2. In germline, CDR1 is SEHNR, CDR2 FQNEAQ (reference sequence). The CDR3 runs to 14 residues. CDR3 loop: CVSSLVAGVETQYF. The CDR3 region has the DNA TGTGTCAGCAGCTTAGTAGCGGGAGTGGAAACCCAGTACTTC. The whole variable domain, filled in from reference TRBV7-9 and TRBJ2-5, reads DTGVSQNPRHKITKRGQNVTFRCDPISEHNRLYWYRQTLGQGPEFLTYFQNEAQLEKSRLLSDRFSAERPKGSFSTLEIQRTEQGDSAMYLCVSSLVAGVETQYFGPGTRLLVL.

The chain combines TRBV7-8 with TRBJ2-1, with D perhaps matching TRBD2 (6 bases). The V end was cut by 5 bases, the J end by 8 bases, with 19 bases between. The CDR3 covers 15 residues. Germline values: CDR1 SGHVS, CDR2 FQNEAQ. DNA for the CDR3: TGTGCCAGCAGCCTAGTCGGGACGGGAGTCCATGAGCAGTTCTTC. It translates to CASSLVGTGVHEQFF.

This clonotype was detected ten times or more. The V gene is TRBV29-1, the J gene TRBJ2-7; 10 positions agree with TRBD1. There are 15 residues in the CDR3. V lost 3 bases to trimming and J lost 5 bases; unmatched junction nucleotides: 10. Germline CDR1 SQVTM, CDR2 ANQGSEA. The CDR3 loop reads CSVEEWDRGVDEQYF. The CDR3 DNA reads as TGCAGCGTTGAGGAATGGGACAGGGGAGTAGACGAGCAGTACTTC.

This clonotype was seen ten or more times. The V gene is TRBV14, the J gene TRBJ2-1, with 8 bases lining up with TRBD2. Trimming took 3 bases from V and 8 from J; bases not matched to a gene: 12. The CDR3 is made up of 16 amino acids. The germline V gene has CDR1 SGHDN and CDR2 FVKESK. CDR3 coding DNA: TGTGCCAGCAGCCAGGGGTCTGGTAGCGGGAACTATGAGCAGTTCTTC. Protein product: CASSQGSGSGNYEQFF.